This entry lists 24 T cell receptor beta chains sequenced from one sample in a study of T cells in Graves' hyperthyroidism and ophthalmopathy. Amplification of TCR beta CDR3 regions was performed using RNA transcripts as template. First-round RT-PCR targeting the TCR CDR3 was performed with the HTBI primer set. TCRdb fed the multiplex PCR reads into MiXCR, producing one record per CDR3 protein. The sample lists under 130,000 distinct CDR3 sequences, 47% occurring once. The sequenced sample was blood. These TCRs come from a man aged 40-50 years with Graves' hyperthyroidism.

The gene calls are TRBV19 and TRBJ2-3; 7 bases fit TRBD2. The CDR3 has 14 residues. V shed 3 bases and J 11 bases; nucleotides not matched to a gene: 11. Looked up from germline, CDR1 is LNHDA and CDR2 is SQIVND (reference sequence). CDR3 sequence reads: CASSILAEYGEQYF. In DNA form, the CDR3 reads TGTGCCAGTAGTATTCTAGCGGAGTACGGTGAGCAGTATTTT.

At least ten counts were recorded for this clonotype. The J gene is TRBJ1-2, the V gene TRBV5-5; TRBD1 aligns across 9 bases. With V trimmed by 1 base and J by 7 bases, 5 bases remained unmatched. Germline V gives CDR1 SGHKS, CDR2 YYEKEE (reference sequence). The CDR3 spans 14 residues. The CDR3 sequence: CASSLPGQGFGYTF. CDR3 bases: TGTGCCAGCAGCTTGCCGGGACAGGGATTTGGCTACACCTTC.

This clonotype was seen many times. V and J are TRBV20-1 and TRBJ2-3; D is unresolved. The germline V gene has CDR1 DFQATT and CDR2 SNEGSKA (reference sequence). CDR3 length: 18 residues. Trimming took off 0 bases at V and 0 bases at J, with 19 bases between the two ends. The CDR3 spells CSAREDPLAETSTDTQYF. CDR3 bases: TGCAGTGCTAGAGAAGACCCTCTCGCGGAAACTAGCACAGATACGCAGTATTTT.

This clonotype was counted once. This chain connects TRBV20-1 to TRBJ2-7; 8 nucleotides match TRBD1. V shed 2 bases and J 2 bases; nucleotides not matched to a gene: 11. CDR3 length equals 16 residues. CDR1 and CDR2 from the germline V gene are DFQATT and SNEGSKA (reference sequence). CDR3 bases: TGCAGTGCTAGACTCCCGTTGGGGACAGGACCCTACGAGCAGTACTTC. As protein: CSARLPLGTGPYEQYF.

Ten or more counts support this clonotype. The rearrangement joins TRBV7-9 to TRBJ2-5; 9 bases align to TRBD1. After removal of 5 bases from V and 3 bases from J, the junction contained 7 bases not matched to a gene. CDR1 and CDR2 from the germline V gene are SEHNR and FQNEAQ (reference sequence). The CDR3 length is 15 residues. The CDR3: CASSPTWTGEETQYF. DNA of the CDR3: TGTGCCAGCAGCCCTACGTGGACAGGGGAAGAGACCCAGTACTTC.

This clonotype appeared many times. This chain joins TRBV11-2 and TRBJ1-1, with D tentatively TRBD1 (6 bases). The V end lost 1 base, the J end lost 5 bases, and 14 bases lay between the germline ends. This CDR3 comprises 15 residues. The germline CDR1 and CDR2 sequences are SGHAT and FQNNGV. The CDR3 here is CASSLAGTSPTEAFF. CDR3 nucleotide sequence: TGTGCCAGCAGCTTAGCGGGGACAAGTCCGACTGAAGCTTTCTTT.

This clonotype was observed at least ten times. This rearrangement joins TRBV20-1 to TRBJ2-3, with D unclear. V lost 3 bases and J lost 0, with 7 bases in between. The V gene's germline CDR1 is DFQATT and CDR2 SNEGSKA (reference sequence). The CDR3 spans 13 residues. The CDR3 DNA follows: TGCAGTGCTAGCCTATTTAGCACAGATACGCAGTATTTT. Its translation: CSASLFSTDTQYF.

As for this clonotype: At one boundary the junction diverges from the germline segment, which might be a read error. J is TRBJ2-2 and V is TRBV2; D might be TRBD2 (5 bases). CDR1 SNHLY and CDR2 FYNNEI come from the germline V gene. The CDR3 covers 14 residues. CDR3 DNA: TGTGCCACCTCCGGCAGCAGGTACACCGGGGAGCTGTATTTT. Its translation is CATSGSRYTGELYF.

This clonotype was counted ten times or more. The DNA for the CDR3 is TGCGCCAGCAGTGACGGGACTAGCGGGGGGACCCAAGAGACCCAGTACTTC. Its protein is CASSDGTSGGTQETQYF. The rearrangement links TRBV10-2 to TRBJ2-5; 15 bases map to TRBD2. CDR3 size: 17 residues. J gave up 1 base and V 3 bases, and 3 bases lay outside the gene matches. CDR1 is WSHSY, CDR2 SAAADI, per germline.

The chain uses TRBV27 and TRBJ2-1, with 15 nucleotides matching TRBD2. CDR1 and CDR2 from the germline V gene are MNHEY and SMNVEV (reference sequence). The trim removed 5 bases at V and 7 bases at J, leaving 6 bases unmatched. The CDR3 is 16 residues long. The CDR3 nucleotides are TGTGCCAGCAGTCCCTGGACTAGCGGGAGGGAGAATGAGCAGTTCTTC. Its protein product is CASSPWTSGRENEQFF.

This clonotype has a count of ten or more. This chain joins TRBV5-8 and TRBJ1-6; D is ambiguous. V shed 1 base and J shed 6 bases, with 8 bases lying between them. This CDR3 region has 14 residues. CDR1 and CDR2 from the germline V gene are SGHTS and YDEGEE. The DNA for the CDR3 is TGTGCCAGCAGCTTGTGGGCTCCTAATTCACCCCTCCACTTT. Translating gives CASSLWAPNSPLHF. The full variable domain, its missing parts supplied by reference TRBV5-8 and TRBJ1-6, is EAGVTQSPTHLIKTRGQQATLRCSPISGHTSVYWYQQALGLGLQFLLWYDEGEERNRGNFPPRFSGRQFPNYSSELNVNALELEDSALYLCASSLWAPNSPLHFGNGTRLTVT.

The CDR3: CSATDTDTQYF. The CDR3 coding sequence is TGCAGTGCTACGGACACAGATACGCAGTACTTC. The genes are TRBV20-1 and TRBJ2-3, with D possibly matching TRBD1 (5 bases). The J call is in doubt because the DNA end fits TRBJ2-7 better. CDR3 length: 11 residues. CDR1 and CDR2 (germline): DFQATT, SNEGSKA (reference sequence).

As concerns this clonotype: A clone one base away is much larger, so this may be a read error. The chain carries TRBV6-5 and TRBJ2-2, with 7 bases that match TRBD1. The CDR3 loop spans 15 amino acids. Trimming removed 2 bases from V and 2 bases from J; junction bases left unmatched: 2. CDR1 is MNHEY and CDR2 is SVGAGI in the germline V gene. The CDR3 DNA is TGTGCCAGCAGTTACAGGACAGGAAACACCGGGGAGCTGTTTTTT. As protein: CASSYRTGNTGELFF.

For this clonotype: The junction shows a germline mismatch at one end, possibly a read error. This chain uses TRBV7-2 with TRBJ2-5; 12 bases agree with TRBD2. CDR3 length equals 18 residues. The V gene's germline CDR1 is SGHTA and CDR2 FQGNSA. The CDR3 DNA follows: TGTGGCAGCAGCCAAGGGGGGACTAGCGGGTTTCCAGGGGAGACCCAGTACTTC. Residues: CGSSQGGTSGFPGETQYF.

The chain is built from TRBV30 and TRBJ2-7, with D maybe TRBD2 (7 bases). With 3 bases removed from V and 9 bases from J, the gap between germline ends came to 12 bases. The CDR3 loop spans 11 amino acids. In germline, CDR1 is GTSNPN, CDR2 SVGIG (reference sequence). This CDR3 is CAWRTGRVQYF. The CDR3 DNA reads as TGTGCCTGGAGAACAGGGAGGGTGCAGTACTTC.

Ten or more counts support this clonotype. The chain couples TRBV11-2 to TRBJ2-5; D is unresolved. The CDR3 is made up of 11 amino acids. With 6 bases removed from V and 4 bases from J, the gap between germline ends came to 6 bases. In germline, CDR1 is SGHAT, CDR2 FQNNGV. CDR3 amino acids: CASRGGETQYF. The CDR3 bases are TGTGCCAGCAGAGGTGGAGAGACCCAGTACTTC.

CDR3 residues: CASSQDLWGRPPNSPLHF. The CDR3 DNA reads TGCGCCAGCAGCCAAGATTTGTGGGGCCGTCCCCCTAATTCACCCCTCCACTTT. The chain couples TRBV4-3 to TRBJ1-6, with D possibly matching TRBD1 (5 bases). V was clipped by 0 bases and J by 6 bases, with 18 bases between them. CDR3 length: 18 amino acids. Germline CDR1 is LGHNA and CDR2 is YSLEER.

This clonotype was seen repeatedly, ten times or more. The chain recombines TRBV20-1 with TRBJ2-7; D not resolved. Per the germline V gene, CDR1 is DFQATT and CDR2 is SNEGSKA (reference sequence). The CDR3 has 14 amino acids. V lost 5 bases and J lost 3, with 17 bases in between. The CDR3 sequence: CSAAQIALDYEQYF. CDR3 nucleotides: TGCAGTGCTGCCCAAATAGCTTTGGACTACGAGCAGTACTTC.

At least ten counts were recorded for this clonotype. The J gene is TRBJ2-2, the V gene TRBV5-1, with D perhaps TRBD1 (7 bases). Germline loops: CDR1 SGHRS, CDR2 YFSETQ. CDR3 length equals 14 residues. V lost 1 base and J lost 7, with 11 bases in between. CDR3 coding DNA: TGCGCCAGCAGCTTGACAGGGGACTTCGGGGAGCTGTTTTTT. Its translation: CASSLTGDFGELFF.

CDR3 DNA sequence: TGTGCCTGGACTCCCAGCAGGGGAAACACCATATATTTT. Protein: CAWTPSRGNTIYF. The V and J genes are TRBV11-2 and TRBJ1-3; D is ambiguous. Looked up from germline, CDR1 is SGHAT and CDR2 is FQNNGV. Trimming removed 11 bases from V and 4 bases from J, with 15 bases in between. This CDR3 region has 13 residues.

This clonotype was observed at least ten times. The chain recombines TRBV5-1 with TRBJ2-5, with 11 bases lining up with TRBD2. The CDR3 is made up of 15 amino acids. CDR1 is SGHRS, CDR2 YFSETQ, per germline. V dropped 3 bases and J dropped 2; count of bases not matched to a gene: 3. CDR3 coding DNA: TGCGCCAGCAGCTGGGGACTAGCGGAGCAAGAGACCCAGTACTTC. This translates into CASSWGLAEQETQYF. Full variable domain (outside the CDR3, taken from reference TRBV5-1 and TRBJ2-5): KAGVTQTPRYLIKTRGQQVTLSCSPISGHRSVSWYQQTPGQGLQFLFEYFSETQRNKGNFPGRFSGRQFSNSRSEMNVSTLELGDSALYLCASSWGLAEQETQYFGPGTRLLVL.

This clonotype was detected many times. This chain connects TRBV6-5 to TRBJ2-7, with D unresolved. Trimming pared 0 bases from V and 2 bases from J, leaving 8 bases between. This CDR3 spans 14 amino acids. From germline, CDR1 is MNHEY and CDR2 SVGAGI. The CDR3, as DNA: TGTGCCAGCAGTTACTCACCCCCTCCCTACGAGCAGTACTTC. Its translation is CASSYSPPPYEQYF.

The CDR3, as DNA: TGTGCCAGCACTACAGGGGAGAAACTGTTTTTT. It encodes CASTTGEKLFF. The genes are TRBV6-6 and TRBJ1-4, with 7 bases that match TRBD1. The CDR3 has 11 amino acids. Germline V gene data show CDR1 as MNHNY and CDR2 as SVGAGI (reference sequence). V lost 7 bases, J lost 11 bases, and 4 bases stayed unmatched.

Ten or more counts support this clonotype. The chain is built from TRBV11-2 and TRBJ2-3; possible D gene TRBD1, 6 bases. The germline V and J ends were trimmed by 3 bases and 2 bases, with 9 bases remaining between them. Looked up from germline, CDR1 is SGHAT and CDR2 is FQNNGV. CDR3 size: 14 residues. The DNA of the CDR3 is TGTGCCAGCAGCTTGAACAGGGTCACAGATACGCAGTATTTT. The encoded protein is CASSLNRVTDTQYF.